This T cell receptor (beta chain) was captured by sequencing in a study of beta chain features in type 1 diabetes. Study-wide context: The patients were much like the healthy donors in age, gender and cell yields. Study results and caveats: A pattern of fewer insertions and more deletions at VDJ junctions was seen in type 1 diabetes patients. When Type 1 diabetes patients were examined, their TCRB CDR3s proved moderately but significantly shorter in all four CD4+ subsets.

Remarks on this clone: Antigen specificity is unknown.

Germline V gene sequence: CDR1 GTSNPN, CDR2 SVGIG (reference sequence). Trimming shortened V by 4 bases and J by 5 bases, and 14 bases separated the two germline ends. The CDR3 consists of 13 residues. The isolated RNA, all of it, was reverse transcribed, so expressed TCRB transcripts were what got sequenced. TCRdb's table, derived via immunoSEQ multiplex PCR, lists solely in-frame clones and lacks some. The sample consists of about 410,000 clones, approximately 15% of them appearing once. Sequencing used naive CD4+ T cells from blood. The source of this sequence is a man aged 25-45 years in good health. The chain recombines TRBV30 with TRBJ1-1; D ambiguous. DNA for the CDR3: TGTGCCTGGACGCCCCTGGCGGGAACTGAAGCTTTCTTT. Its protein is CAWTPLAGTEAFF.